These T cell receptor beta chains were read from a single sample in a study of control samples from healthy donors and cancer patients. Clones were sequenced by immunoSEQ multiplex PCR, and TCRdb holds only the in-frame ones, with some missing. The sample has about 85,000 clones, 85% to 90% seen once. Sequencing used blood. The receptor set was obtained from a woman aged 55-69 years in good health. The CDR3 runs from the conserved cysteine through the conserved F or W. A D gene is named only where the DNA matches it firmly. Some rows have no size entry. The others give once, few or many, or a class for an expanded clone.

D gene: .; J gene: TRBJ1-3; clone size: .; V gene: TRBV6-5; CDR3 protein: CASRGDWGNTIYF; CDR3 DNA: TGTGCCAGCAGGGGGGACTGGGGAAACACCATATATTTT
D gene: TRBD2; J gene: TRBJ2-7; clone size: few; V gene: TRBV12-3/TRBV12-4; CDR3 protein: CASTTSGSHEQYF; CDR3 DNA: TGTGCCAGCACAACTAGCGGGAGCCACGAGCAGTACTTC
D gene: .; J gene: TRBJ1-5; clone size: .; V gene: TRBV5-1; CDR3 protein: CASSLRDGGTEPQHF; CDR3 DNA: TGCGCCAGCAGCCTTCGTGATGGGGGCACTGAGCCCCAGCATTTT
D gene: .; J gene: TRBJ2-1; clone size: .; V gene: TRBV6-2/TRBV6-3; CDR3 protein: CASSYPSKGTEDLGSYNEQFF; CDR3 DNA: TGTGCCAGCAGCTATCCCTCCAAGGGGACGGAAGACCTGGGCTCCTACAATGAGCAGTTCTTC
D gene: .; J gene: TRBJ2-5; clone size: few; V gene: TRBV6-2/TRBV6-3; CDR3 protein: CASSYSVSGPETQYF; CDR3 DNA: TGTGCCAGCAGTTACTCAGTATCTGGCCCGGAGACCCAGTACTTC
D gene: .; J gene: TRBJ2-6; clone size: .; V gene: TRBV4-3; CDR3 protein: CASSQDGRHNSGANVLTF; CDR3 DNA: TGCGCCAGCAGCCAAGACGGGAGACATAACTCTGGGGCCAACGTCCTGACTTTC
D gene: .; J gene: TRBJ1-6; clone size: .; V gene: TRBV28; CDR3 protein: CASISSGWDNSPLHF; CDR3 DNA: TGTGCCAGCATCTCCTCGGGGTGGGATAATTCACCCCTCCACTTT
D gene: .; J gene: TRBJ1-3; clone size: .; V gene: TRBV5-4; CDR3 protein: CASSLKTGDGNTIYF; CDR3 DNA: TGTGCCAGCAGCTTGAAGACGGGGGATGGAAACACCATATATTTT
D gene: TRBD2; J gene: TRBJ2-1; clone size: .; V gene: TRBV5-1; CDR3 protein: CASSSPGLAGGSSYNEQFF; CDR3 DNA: TGCGCCAGCAGCTCACCGGGACTAGCGGGGGGGAGCTCCTACAATGAGCAGTTCTTC
D gene: .; J gene: TRBJ2-1; clone size: .; V gene: TRBV5-1; CDR3 protein: CASSFGGSSYNEQFF; CDR3 DNA: TGCGCCAGCAGCTTTGGAGGGAGCTCCTACAATGAGCAGTTCTTC
D gene: .; J gene: TRBJ1-2; clone size: .; V gene: TRBV4-1; CDR3 protein: CASSQVIGGYGYTF; CDR3 DNA: TGCGCCAGCAGCCAAGTCATCGGGGGCTATGGCTACACCTTC
D gene: .; J gene: TRBJ2-7; clone size: .; V gene: TRBV11-2; CDR3 protein: CASSLGGATYEQYF; CDR3 DNA: TGTGCCAGCAGCTTAGGAGGGGCGACCTACGAGCAGTACTTC
D gene: TRBD1; J gene: TRBJ2-4; clone size: .; V gene: TRBV2; CDR3 protein: CASSRDRAPKNIQYF; CDR3 DNA: TGTGCCAGCAGCAGGGACAGGGCTCCCAAAAACATTCAGTACTTC
D gene: TRBD2; J gene: TRBJ2-7; clone size: .; V gene: TRBV9; CDR3 protein: CASSVGGAGDYEQYF; CDR3 DNA: TGTGCCAGCAGCGTAGGAGGAGCGGGGGACTACGAGCAGTACTTC
D gene: .; J gene: TRBJ2-3; clone size: .; V gene: TRBV7-9; CDR3 protein: CASSPEVSVASLLSDTQYF; CDR3 DNA: TGTGCCAGCAGTCCCGAGGTGTCCGTAGCTAGCCTCCTATCAGATACGCAGTATTTT
D gene: .; J gene: TRBJ1-2; clone size: once; V gene: TRBV6-5; CDR3 protein: CASTKRGASGYTF; CDR3 DNA: TGTGCCAGCACCAAGCGGGGGGCGAGTGGCTACACCTTC
D gene: .; J gene: TRBJ1-5; clone size: once; V gene: TRBV7-2; CDR3 protein: CASSLVQGGNQPQHF; CDR3 DNA: TGTGCCAGCAGCTTAGTACAGGGTGGCAATCAGCCCCAGCATTTT
D gene: .; J gene: TRBJ2-3; clone size: .; V gene: TRBV5-4; CDR3 protein: CASTPTGTDTQYF; CDR3 DNA: TGTGCCAGCACCCCGACAGGTACAGATACGCAGTATTTT
D gene: TRBD1; J gene: TRBJ1-2; clone size: .; V gene: TRBV19; CDR3 protein: CASSMGTANYGYTF; CDR3 DNA: TGTGCCAGTAGTATGGGGACAGCTAACTATGGCTACACCTTC
D gene: TRBD2; J gene: TRBJ2-1; clone size: .; V gene: TRBV20-1; CDR3 protein: CSASKTSGIYNEQFF; CDR3 DNA: TGCAGTGCTAGTAAGACTAGCGGTATCTACAATGAGCAGTTCTTC
D gene: TRBD1; J gene: TRBJ1-4; clone size: .; V gene: TRBV5-1; CDR3 protein: CASSTGARNEKLFF; CDR3 DNA: TGCGCCAGCAGCACAGGGGCGCGAAATGAAAAACTGTTTTTT
D gene: TRBD2; J gene: TRBJ2-3; clone size: .; V gene: TRBV19; CDR3 protein: CASKKLLGGGADTQYF; CDR3 DNA: TGTGCCAGTAAAAAGTTGTTGGGCGGGGGGGCAGATACGCAGTATTTT
D gene: .; J gene: TRBJ1-4; clone size: .; V gene: TRBV28; CDR3 protein: CASSLQAGGGEKLFF; CDR3 DNA: TGTGCCAGCAGTTTACAGGCCGGGGGGGGTGAAAAACTGTTTTTT
D gene: TRBD2; J gene: TRBJ2-1; clone size: .; V gene: TRBV29-1; CDR3 protein: CSVEGGTSGSYNEQFF; CDR3 DNA: TGCAGCGTTGAAGGGGGGACTAGCGGGTCCTACAATGAGCAGTTCTTC
D gene: .; J gene: TRBJ2-1; clone size: .; V gene: TRBV2; CDR3 protein: CASTQGGKGEQFF; CDR3 DNA: TGTGCCAGCACCCAGGGGGGTAAGGGTGAGCAGTTCTTC
D gene: TRBD2; J gene: TRBJ2-3; clone size: .; V gene: TRBV4-1; CDR3 protein: CASSQEPSGASTDTQYF; CDR3 DNA: TGCGCCAGCAGCCAAGAGCCTAGCGGAGCTAGCACAGATACGCAGTATTTT
D gene: .; J gene: TRBJ1-1; clone size: .; V gene: TRBV5-1; CDR3 protein: CASSPSGSQVAEAFF; CDR3 DNA: TGCGCCAGCAGCCCCTCAGGGAGTCAAGTTGCTGAAGCTTTCTTT